This T cell receptor beta chain was identified during a study of blood T cell repertoires in COVID-19. Study as a whole: Donors in the United States, Italy and Spain gave samples during acute or convalescent COVID-19. T cells, B-cell-depleted T cells, or PBMCs supplied cDNA or gDNA.

Authors' data handling: Amplification from reference gene primers served as the basis for estimated nucleated cell counts. Data came from immunoSEQ multiplex PCR; TCRdb stores just in-frame clones and leaves some out. V and J calls and clone size are as listed in that table; D and trimming were resolved from the DNA. Of more than 30,000 clones listed, 89% are singletons. CDR3 size: 16 residues. Losses at the gene ends were 5 bases for V and 4 bases for J; bases not matched to a gene: 9. Germline lookup yields CDR1 SGHAT and CDR2 FQDESV (reference sequence). The sequence was obtained from a woman aged 35 to 49 with active or convalescent COVID-19. The source material was peripheral blood. V is TRBV11-1 and J is TRBJ1-1; 11 bases agree with TRBD1. CDR3: CASSAGTGGFRTEAFF. The CDR3 nucleotides read TGTGCCAGCAGCGCCGGGACAGGGGGGTTTCGCACTGAAGCTTTCTTT.